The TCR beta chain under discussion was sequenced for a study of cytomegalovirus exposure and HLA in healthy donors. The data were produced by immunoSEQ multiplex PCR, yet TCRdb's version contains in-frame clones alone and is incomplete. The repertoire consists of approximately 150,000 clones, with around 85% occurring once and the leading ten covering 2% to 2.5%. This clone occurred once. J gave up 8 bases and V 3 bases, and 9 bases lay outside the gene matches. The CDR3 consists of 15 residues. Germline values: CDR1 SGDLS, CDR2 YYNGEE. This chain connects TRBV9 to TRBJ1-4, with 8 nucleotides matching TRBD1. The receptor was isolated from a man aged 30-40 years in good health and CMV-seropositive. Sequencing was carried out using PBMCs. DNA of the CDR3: TGTGCCAGCAGCGGACAGGGGCCTTATGCGGAAAAACTGTTTTTT. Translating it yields CASSGQGPYAEKLFF.